This T cell receptor beta chain came from a study of CD8 T cells in ankylosing spondylitis. Study-wide points: Both synovial fluid and blood in reactive arthritis had previously been reported to carry some motif variants. Disease-associated clonotypes exhibited CD8+ identity and were relatively infrequent in peripheral blood. The study identified a TCR beta motif of eight highly homologous variants that appeared characteristic of ankylosing spondylitis blood. Disease-linked clones were reportedly significantly enriched in matched ankylosing spondylitis synovial fluid.

The V gene's germline CDR1 is KGHSH and CDR2 LQKENI. The CDR3 spans 16 residues. V shed 6 bases and J shed 5 bases, with 19 bases lying between them. Preparation of TCR beta libraries was done by quantitative 5'-RACE with molecular barcodes. TCRdb re-called the 5' RACE reads through MiXCR, storing one row per CDR3 protein. The sample records hundreds of thousands of distinct CDR3 sequences, 20% to 30% being singletons. As concerns this clonotype: What it binds is not known.

Input material: blood, either unsorted or a sorted T cell fraction (not recorded which). The chain combines TRBV18 with TRBJ1-4; TRBD1 is a possible D gene (5 bases). This clonotype was sampled from a male donor with ankylosing spondylitis. This CDR3 is CASSPVLTDTNEKLFF. The CDR3 bases are TGTGCCAGCTCCCCGGTATTGACAGATACCAATGAAAAACTGTTTTTT.